A selection of T cell receptor beta chains follows, all from one sample in a study of cytomegalovirus exposure and HLA in healthy donors. Libraries were prepared by immunoSEQ multiplex PCR; TCRdb keeps only in-frame clonotypes and omits some of them. This table has some 170,000 clones, about 83% appearing once. The sample comprised PBMCs. Every receptor here comes from a female donor in good health and CMV-seronegative. CDR3s include the opening cysteine and the closing phenylalanine or tryptophan.

CDR3aa	len	v_gene
CASSPQSNGWDYGYTF	16	TRBV19
CASSIEQGEYGYTF	14	TRBV19
CASSSGQGVYEQYF	14	TRBV7-6
CASSPSGQSNYGYTF	15	TRBV6-1
CASSIGGWGYTF	12	TRBV19
CATSRGEKNQPQHF	14	TRBV15
CASSYSQGAGNTIYF	15	TRBV6-5
CAWSDLSGEQYF	12	TRBV30
CATSRDNQDNSPLHF	15	TRBV15
CASSPSGGDTEAFF	14	TRBV7-9
CARQPGQLMGGNTIYF	16	TRBV6-4